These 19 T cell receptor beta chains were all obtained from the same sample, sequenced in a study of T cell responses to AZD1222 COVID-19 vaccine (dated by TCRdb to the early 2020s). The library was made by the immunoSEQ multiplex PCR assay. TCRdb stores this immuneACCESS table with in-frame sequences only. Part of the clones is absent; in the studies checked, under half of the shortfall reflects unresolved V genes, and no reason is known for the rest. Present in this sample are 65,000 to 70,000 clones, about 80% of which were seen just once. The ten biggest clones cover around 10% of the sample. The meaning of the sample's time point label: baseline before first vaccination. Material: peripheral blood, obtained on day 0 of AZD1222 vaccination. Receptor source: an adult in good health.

Here the CDR3 reads CATKHYGYTF. For the CDR3, the DNA is TGTGCCACCAAGCACTATGGCTACACCTTC. The genes are TRBV6-5 and TRBJ1-2, with no clear D. V lost 10 bases, J lost 3 bases, and 6 bases lay in between. This CDR3 spans 10 amino acids. CDR1 and CDR2 from the germline V gene are MNHEY and SVGAGI.

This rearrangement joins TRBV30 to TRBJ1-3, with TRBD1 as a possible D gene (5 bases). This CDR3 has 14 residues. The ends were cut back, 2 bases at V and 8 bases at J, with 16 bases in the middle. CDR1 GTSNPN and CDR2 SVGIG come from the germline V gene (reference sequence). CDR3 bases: TGTGCCTGGAGTACCGGTGGCAGGGTTTACACCATATATTTT. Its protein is CAWSTGGRVYTIYF.

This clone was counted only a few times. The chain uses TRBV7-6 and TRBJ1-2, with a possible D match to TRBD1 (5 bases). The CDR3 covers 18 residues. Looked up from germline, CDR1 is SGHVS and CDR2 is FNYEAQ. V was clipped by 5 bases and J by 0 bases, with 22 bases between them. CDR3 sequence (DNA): TGTGCCAGCAGCCCCCCCCAGCCAGGGAGGAGGACTAACTATGGCTACACCTTC. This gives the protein CASSPPQPGRRTNYGYTF.

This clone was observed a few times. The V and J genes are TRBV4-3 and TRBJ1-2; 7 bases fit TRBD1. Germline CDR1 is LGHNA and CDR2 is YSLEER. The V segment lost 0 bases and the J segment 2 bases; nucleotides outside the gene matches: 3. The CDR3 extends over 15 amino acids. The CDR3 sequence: CASSQDARGNYGYTF. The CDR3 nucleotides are TGCGCCAGCAGCCAAGATGCCAGGGGGAACTATGGCTACACCTTC.

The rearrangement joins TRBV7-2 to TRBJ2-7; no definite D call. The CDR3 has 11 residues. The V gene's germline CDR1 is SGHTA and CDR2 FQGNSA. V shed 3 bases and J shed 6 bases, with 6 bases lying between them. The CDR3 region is CASSLSVEQYF. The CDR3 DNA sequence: TGTGCCAGCAGCTTGTCGGTCGAGCAGTACTTC. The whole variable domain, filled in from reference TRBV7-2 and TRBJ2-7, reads GAGVSQSPSNKVTEKGKDVELRCDPISGHTALYWYRQSLGQGLEFLIYFQGNSAPDKSGLPSDRFSAERTGGSVSTLTIQRTQQEDSAVYLCASSLSVEQYFGPGTRLTVT.

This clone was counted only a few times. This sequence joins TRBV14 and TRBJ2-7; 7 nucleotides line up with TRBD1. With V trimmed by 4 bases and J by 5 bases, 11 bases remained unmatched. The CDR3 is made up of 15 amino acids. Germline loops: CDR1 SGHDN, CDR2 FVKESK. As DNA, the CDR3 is TGTGCCAGCAGCCCCCAGAGGGGGCTTTTCGACGAGCAGTACTTC. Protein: CASSPQRGLFDEQYF.

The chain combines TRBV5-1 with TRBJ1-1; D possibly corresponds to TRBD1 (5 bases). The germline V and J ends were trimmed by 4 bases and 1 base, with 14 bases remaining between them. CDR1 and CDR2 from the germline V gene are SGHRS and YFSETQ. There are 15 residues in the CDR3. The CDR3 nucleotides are TGCGCCAGCAGCGTCGGGGGAACACGGAACACTGAAGCTTTCTTT. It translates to CASSVGGTRNTEAFF.

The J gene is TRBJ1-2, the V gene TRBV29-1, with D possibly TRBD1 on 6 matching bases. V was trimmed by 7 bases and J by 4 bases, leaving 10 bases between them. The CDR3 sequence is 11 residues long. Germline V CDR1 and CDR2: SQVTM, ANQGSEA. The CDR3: CSAGDTYGYTF. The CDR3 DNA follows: TGCAGCGCTGGGGACACCTATGGCTACACCTTC. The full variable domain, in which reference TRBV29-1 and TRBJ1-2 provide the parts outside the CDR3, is SAVISQKPSRDICQRGTSLTIQCQVDSQVTMMFWYRQQPGQSLTLIATANQGSEATYESGFVIDKFPISRPNLTFSTLTVSNMSPEDSSIYLCSAGDTYGYTFGSGTRLTVV.

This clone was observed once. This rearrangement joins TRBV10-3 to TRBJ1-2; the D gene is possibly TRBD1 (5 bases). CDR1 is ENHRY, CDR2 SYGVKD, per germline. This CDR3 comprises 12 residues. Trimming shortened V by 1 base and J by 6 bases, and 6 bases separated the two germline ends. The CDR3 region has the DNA TGTGCCATCAGTGAGTTCAGGGATGGCTACACCTTC. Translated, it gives CAISEFRDGYTF.

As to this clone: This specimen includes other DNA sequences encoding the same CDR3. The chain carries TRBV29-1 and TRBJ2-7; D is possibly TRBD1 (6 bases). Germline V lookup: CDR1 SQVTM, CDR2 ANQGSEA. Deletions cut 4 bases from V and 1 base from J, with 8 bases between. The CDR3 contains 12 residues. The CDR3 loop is CSVGGLSYEQYF. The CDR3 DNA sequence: TGCAGCGTTGGGGGGCTGTCCTACGAGCAGTACTTC.

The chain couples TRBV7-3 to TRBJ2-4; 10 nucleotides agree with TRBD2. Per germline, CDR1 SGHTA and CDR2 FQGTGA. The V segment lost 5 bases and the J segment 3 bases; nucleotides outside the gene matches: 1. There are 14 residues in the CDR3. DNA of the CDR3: TGTGCCAGCAGCCTAGCGGGGGACAAAAACATTCAGTACTTC. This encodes CASSLAGDKNIQYF.

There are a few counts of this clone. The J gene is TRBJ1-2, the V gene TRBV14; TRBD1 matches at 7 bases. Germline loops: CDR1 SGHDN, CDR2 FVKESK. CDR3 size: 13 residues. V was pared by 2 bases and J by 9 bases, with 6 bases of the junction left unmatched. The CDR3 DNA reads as TGTGCCAGCAGCCAAAGTCTAGGGGGCAGCTACACCTTC. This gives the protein CASSQSLGGSYTF.

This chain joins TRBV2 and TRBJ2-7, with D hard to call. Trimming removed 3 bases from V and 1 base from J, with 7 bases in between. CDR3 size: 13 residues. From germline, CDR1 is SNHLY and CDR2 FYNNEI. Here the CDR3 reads CASSDTASYEQYF. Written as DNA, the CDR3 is TGTGCCAGCAGTGACACAGCTTCCTACGAGCAGTACTTC.

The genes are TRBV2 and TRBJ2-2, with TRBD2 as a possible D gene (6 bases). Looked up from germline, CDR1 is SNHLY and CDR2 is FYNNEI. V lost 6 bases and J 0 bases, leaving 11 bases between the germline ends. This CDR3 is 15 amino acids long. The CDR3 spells CASRPGLPNTGELFF. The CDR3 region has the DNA TGTGCCAGCAGGCCGGGACTCCCGAACACCGGGGAGCTGTTTTTT. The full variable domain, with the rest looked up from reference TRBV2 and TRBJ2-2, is EPEVTQTPSHQVTQMGQEVILRCVPISNHLYFYWYRQILGQKVEFLVSFYNNEISEKSEIFDDQFSVERPDGSNFTLKIRSTKLEDSAMYFCASRPGLPNTGELFFGEGSRLTVL.

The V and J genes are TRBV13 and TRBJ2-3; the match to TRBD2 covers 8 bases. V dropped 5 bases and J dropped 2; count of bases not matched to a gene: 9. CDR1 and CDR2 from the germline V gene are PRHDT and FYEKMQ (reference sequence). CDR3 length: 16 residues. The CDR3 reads CASSHVRGGNTDTQYF. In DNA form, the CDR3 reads TGTGCCAGCAGCCACGTCCGGGGGGGCAACACAGATACGCAGTATTTT.

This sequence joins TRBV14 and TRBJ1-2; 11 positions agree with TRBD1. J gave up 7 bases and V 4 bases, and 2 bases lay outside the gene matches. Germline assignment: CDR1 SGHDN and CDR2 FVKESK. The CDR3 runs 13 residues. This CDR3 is CASSRGQGVGYTF. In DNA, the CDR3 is TGTGCCAGCAGCCGGGGACAGGGGGTTGGCTACACCTTC.

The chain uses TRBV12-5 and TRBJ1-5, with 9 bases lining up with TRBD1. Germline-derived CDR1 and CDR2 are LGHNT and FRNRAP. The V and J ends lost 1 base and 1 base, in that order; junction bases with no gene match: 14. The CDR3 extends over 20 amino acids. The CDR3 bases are TGTGCTAGTGGTTTGGGAACGACCACCGGGACAGGGAAGAGCAATCAGCCCCAGCATTTT. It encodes CASGLGTTTGTGKSNQPQHF.

CDR3 protein: CASSLLGEQFF. CDR3 nucleotides: TGTGCCAGCAGCCTGCTAGGGGAGCAGTTCTTC. The V and J genes are TRBV3-1 (or the pseudogene TRBV3-2) and TRBJ2-1, with D uncertain. This CDR3 is 11 amino acids long. Trimming stripped 4 bases from V and 10 bases from J, with 8 bases between. Germline CDR1 LGHDT, CDR2 YNNKEL (reference sequence).

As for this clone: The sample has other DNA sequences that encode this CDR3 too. The CDR3 DNA reads as TGTGCCAGCAGCTTATCAACTAACTATGGCTACACCTTC. Translating gives CASSLSTNYGYTF. The rearrangement joins TRBV7-8 to TRBJ1-2, with D unresolved. V gave up 2 bases and J gave up 0 bases, with 4 bases separating them. CDR1 is SGHVS, CDR2 FQNEAQ, per germline. The CDR3 has 13 residues. Variable domain in full (rest from reference TRBV7-8 and TRBJ1-2): GAGVSQSPRYKVAKRGQDVALRCDPISGHVSLFWYQQALGQGPEFLTYFQNEAQLDKSGLPSDRFFAERPEGSVSTLKIQRTQQEDSAVYLCASSLSTNYGYTFGSGTRLTVV.